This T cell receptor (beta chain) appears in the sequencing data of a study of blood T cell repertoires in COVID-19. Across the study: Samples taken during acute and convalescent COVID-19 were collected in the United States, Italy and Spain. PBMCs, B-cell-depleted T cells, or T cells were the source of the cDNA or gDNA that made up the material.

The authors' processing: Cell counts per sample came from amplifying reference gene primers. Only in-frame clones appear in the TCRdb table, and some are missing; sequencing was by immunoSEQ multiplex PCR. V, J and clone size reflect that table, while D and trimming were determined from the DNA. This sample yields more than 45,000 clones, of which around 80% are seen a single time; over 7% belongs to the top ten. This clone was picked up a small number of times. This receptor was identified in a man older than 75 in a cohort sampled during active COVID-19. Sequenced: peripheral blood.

Here the CDR3 reads CASSLGQGATEAFF. CDR3 DNA: TGTGCCAGCAGCTTAGGACAGGGGGCCACTGAAGCTTTCTTT. This chain uses TRBV7-3 with TRBJ1-1; 11 nucleotides line up with TRBD1. CDR1 is SGHTA and CDR2 is FQGTGA in the germline V gene. J was trimmed by 4 bases and V by 2 bases; bases with no gene match: 0. The CDR3 consists of 14 residues.